The sequence of this T cell receptor beta chain was determined in a study of cytomegalovirus exposure and HLA in healthy donors. For the study at large: Approximately 85 million unique TCRs from HLA-typed donors were held in an early data release.

The CDR3 consists of 14 residues. Germline V gene sequence: CDR1 SGHDT, CDR2 YYEEEE. Trimming cost V 4 bases and J 5 bases; bases outside gene matches: 7. Study-wide results and limits: Judged likely to be a sequencing artifact was a cluster of highly shared sequence variants. Specificity for CMV antigens was confirmed in vitro for a few of the CMV-associated chains.

As for this clone: Its antigen is currently unknown.

PCR used 60 Vbeta primers and 13 Jbeta primers. Only in-frame clones appear in the TCRdb table, and some are missing; sequencing was by immunoSEQ multiplex PCR. The sample yields approximately 120,000 clones, 81% seen once. The sequenced material came from PBMCs. This sequence joins TRBV5-6 and TRBJ2-5; 8 bases fit TRBD2. The TCR sequence derives from a young woman in good health and CMV-seronegative. In DNA, the CDR3 is TGTGCCAGCAGCACAGGACTAGCTTTCGAGACCCAGTACTTC. Its translation is CASSTGLAFETQYF.